This T cell receptor (beta chain) was sequenced in a study of CD8+ T cells in alopecia areata. Background on the study: Treated patients were given 5 to 10 mg oral tofacitinib twice daily.

Remarks on this clone: Its target is unknown.

Germline trimming cut 5 bases from V and 9 bases from J; bases unmatched to any gene: 9. The CDR3 runs 14 residues. Per the germline V gene, CDR1 is LNHDA and CDR2 is SQIVND (reference sequence). Noted treatment: oral pan-JAK inhibitor, 5-10 mg twice daily. Study-level results: It was lesional scalp, especially alopecia totalis/universalis, that showed higher clonality than normal scalp.

cDNA serving as the sequencing template came from extracted, reverse transcribed RNA. TCRdb keeps only in-frame clones here, not all; method: immunoSEQ multiplex PCR. The data contain about 180,000 clones, 50% to 65% of them seen just once; the ten biggest clones take up roughly a tenth. Sequences were derived from CD8+ T cells sorted from blood, sampled at week 24, from a patient treated with tofacitinib. The clonotype comes from a human donor with alopecia areata. The gene calls are TRBV19 and TRBJ2-1; 8 nucleotides line up with TRBD1. The CDR3 loop is CASSPDRERSEQFF. The CDR3 nucleotides are TGTGCCAGTAGTCCGGACAGGGAAAGGAGTGAGCAGTTCTTC.